This is a list of T cell receptor beta chains from one sample in a study of tumor-infiltrating lymphocytes in oesophageal squamous cell carcinoma. TCRdb recomputed calls from the PCR reads with MiXCR, one row per CDR3 protein. The repertoire holds almost 20,000 distinct CDR3 sequences, with 39% as singletons. Sequenced material: esophageal tumor tissue. Receptors originate from a male donor with esophageal squamous cell carcinoma. The CDR3 runs from the conserved cysteine through the conserved F or W. A D gene is named only where the DNA matches it firmly. The size of a clone is reported for some rows only, either as once, few or many, or as a class for expanded clones.

-	TRBV24-1	TRBJ1-2	-	TGTGCCACCAGTGACCACAATGGCTACACCTTC	CATSDHNGYTF
TRBD1	TRBV7-2	TRBJ1-2	-	TGTGCCAGCAGCTTAGGAACAGGGGGCATCTATGGCTACACCTTC	CASSLGTGGIYGYTF
-	TRBV7-8	TRBJ2-1	-	TGTGCCAGCAGCTTTAGTGGGGGCGCGGGATACAATGAGCAGTTCTTC	CASSFSGGAGYNEQFF
-	TRBV6-1	TRBJ2-2	-	TGTGCCAGCAGCGGGGGGACAGGATGGAACACCGGGGAGCTGTTTTTT	CASSGGTGWNTGELFF
-	TRBV28	TRBJ1-2	-	TGTGCCAGCAGTTTAGCCGACAGCGCCTATGGCTACACCTTC	CASSLADSAYGYTF
TRBD2	TRBV12-3/TRBV12-4	TRBJ2-2	many	TGTGCCAGCAGTTTTGGACTAGGAAGCGGGGAGCTGTTTTTT	CASSFGLGSGELFF
TRBD1	TRBV7-3	TRBJ2-7	many	TGTGCCAGCAGCAGTGGGACAGGGCTAAATGAGCAGTACTTC	CASSSGTGLNEQYF
-	TRBV6-5	TRBJ2-7	-	TGTGCCAGCAGTTATTATCACCGGACAGACGAGCAGTACTTC	CASSYYHRTDEQYF
-	TRBV7-2	TRBJ1-2	-	TGTGCCAGCAGCTCGAGTAGTGGGATGGATGGCTACACCTTC	CASSSSSGMDGYTF
TRBD2	TRBV7-2	TRBJ2-7	few	TGTGCCAGCAGCTCTACTAGCGGGAGTCCCTACGAGCAGTACTTC	CASSSTSGSPYEQYF
-	TRBV7-6	TRBJ1-1	-	TGTGCCAGCAGCCAATCAGGTTCCATGAACACTGAAGCTTTCTTT	CASSQSGSMNTEAFF
-	TRBV7-2	TRBJ2-5	many	TGTGCCAGCAGCAGGGGACACCCCCAAGAGACCCAGTACTTC	CASSRGHPQETQYF
-	TRBV11-3	TRBJ2-4	-	TGTGCCAGCGAGGGGAGCACCGGGGAGCTGTACTTC	CASEGSTGELYF
-	TRBV20-1	TRBJ2-1	-	TGCAGTGCTCCCGGGAGCTCCTACAATGAGCAGTTCTTC	CSAPGSSYNEQFF
TRBD1	TRBV4-3	TRBJ1-3	-	TGCGCCAGCAGCCAAGGACCAGGGGGCGCAGGAAACACCATATATTTT	CASSQGPGGAGNTIYF
-	TRBV6-4	TRBJ2-1	many	TGTGCCAGCAGTGTTTCCGGTGTCAACAATGAGCAGTTCTTC	CASSVSGVNNEQFF
TRBD1	TRBV28	TRBJ2-1	-	TGTGCCAGCAGTTCCTCGGACAGGGTCGTCCACAATGAGCAGTTCTTC	CASSSSDRVVHNEQFF
-	TRBV6-6	TRBJ2-3	many	TGTGCCAGCAGTTACTTGATCCGCACAGATACGCAGTATTTT	CASSYLIRTDTQYF
-	TRBV7-4	TRBJ1-2	-	TGTGCCAGCAGCCAGTGGAACAGGAACGGCTACACCTTC	CASSQWNRNGYTF
TRBD1	TRBV6-1	TRBJ2-2	many	TGTGCCAGCAGTGCCACAGGGGTTACCGGGGAGCTGTTTTTT	CASSATGVTGELFF
-	TRBV28	TRBJ2-3	many	TGTGCCACCCTAGTCTCCGAGGTTGTGGGTACGCAGTATTTT	CATLVSEVVGTQYF
-	TRBV7-2	TRBJ2-1	-	TGTGCCAGCAGCTTAGATCCGGCGGCCAATGAGCAGTTCTTC	CASSLDPAANEQFF
TRBD1	TRBV3-1	TRBJ1-1	many	TGTGCCAGCAGCCAAGACTTGGCAGGGGGCGAAGCTTTCTTT	CASSQDLAGGEAFF
-	TRBV5-1	TRBJ1-1	few	TGCGCCAGCAGCTCCCTCGGACACACTGAAGCTTTCTTT	CASSSLGHTEAFF
TRBD2	TRBV7-9	TRBJ2-7	-	TGTGCCAGCAGCTTAGTAGGCGGGAGGACCTACAATGAGCAGTACTTC	CASSLVGGRTYNEQYF
TRBD2	TRBV5-1	TRBJ2-3	few	TGCGCCAGCAGCTTGCTAGCGGGGGGATACACAGATACGCAGTATTTT	CASSLLAGGYTDTQYF
TRBD2	TRBV28	TRBJ2-3	-	TGTGCCAGCGGACTAGCGGGACGGGATACGCAGTATTTT	CASGLAGRDTQYF
-	TRBV15	TRBJ2-2	-	TGTGCCACCAGCAGGGCCGCTGACACCGGGGAGCTGTTTTTT	CATSRAADTGELFF
TRBD1	TRBV7-6	TRBJ2-5	-	TGTGCTAGCAGCACACAGGGGGCGGGTGAGACCCAGTACTTC	CASSTQGAGETQYF
-	TRBV6-6	TRBJ2-1	-	TGTGCCAGCAGTTGGGCCGCCCCGGCGGATGAGCAGTTCTTC	CASSWAAPADEQFF
-	TRBV13	TRBJ2-3	-	TGTGCCAGCAGCTTGAGGTCAACCGGGGAGCTGTATTTT	CASSLRSTGELYF
-	TRBV7-2	TRBJ2-4	few	TGTGCCAGCAGCTTAGCCGGGGCTTCGGACATTCAGTACTTC	CASSLAGASDIQYF
TRBD1	TRBV7-1	TRBJ2-3	-	TGTGCCAGCAGCGGACAGGGTACAGATACGCAGTATTTT	CASSGQGTDTQYF
TRBD1	TRBV7-2	TRBJ1-2	medium-sized	TGTGCCAGCAGCTTAGATCTGGGACAGGGAAACTATGGCTACACCTTC	CASSLDLGQGNYGYTF
-	TRBV12-2	TRBJ2-2	few	TGTGCAAGTCGCCACGGCGGGGACAGCCGAAAGACCGGGGAGCTGTTTTTT	CASRHGGDSRKTGELFF
TRBD1	TRBV6-6	TRBJ2-7	-	TGTGCCAGCACCACCCAGGGGGAATACAATGAGCAGTACTTC	CASTTQGEYNEQYF
TRBD1	TRBV18	TRBJ1-2	many	TGTGCCAGCTCACCATATATTACAGGGGAGAATGGCTACACCTTC	CASSPYITGENGYTF
-	TRBV14	TRBJ2-5	many	TGTGCCAGCAGCCAACACGACTTCCCCCAGGAGACCCAGTACTTC	CASSQHDFPQETQYF